The rows below give T cell receptor beta chains drawn from one sample of a study of regulatory T cells in long-lasting Graves disease. In TCRdb, the multiplex PCR reads were re-called with MiXCR into one record per CDR3 protein. Among hundreds of thousands of distinct CDR3 sequences listed, about a fifth were seen once. The material sequenced was peripheral blood mononuclear cells (PBMCs), taken when the disease was refractory, from a patient treated with antithyroid drugs. Source of these receptors: a female donor with Graves disease. The CDR3 runs from the conserved cysteine through the conserved F or W. Fields, in order: CDR3 length, V gene, J gene, CDR3 protein.

13	TRBV12-3/TRBV12-4	TRBJ2-4	CASSSAQGDIQYF
17	TRBV14	TRBJ1-6	CASSRGDRGRFLSPLHF
14	TRBV15	TRBJ2-6	CATTQGAGANVLTF
13	TRBV20-1	TRBJ1-2	CSASTGYWNGYTF
14	TRBV28	TRBJ2-5	CASSPPRGGETQYF
16	TRBV24-1	TRBJ2-1	CATSDSNRKTDRGQFF
15	TRBV5-1	TRBJ2-2	CASSGERGVAGELFF
12	TRBV19	TRBJ1-6	CASTATGPPLHF
16	TRBV12-3/TRBV12-4	TRBJ2-7	CASSLYVGSLTYEQYF
13	TRBV28	TRBJ1-2	CASSNGQVYGYTF